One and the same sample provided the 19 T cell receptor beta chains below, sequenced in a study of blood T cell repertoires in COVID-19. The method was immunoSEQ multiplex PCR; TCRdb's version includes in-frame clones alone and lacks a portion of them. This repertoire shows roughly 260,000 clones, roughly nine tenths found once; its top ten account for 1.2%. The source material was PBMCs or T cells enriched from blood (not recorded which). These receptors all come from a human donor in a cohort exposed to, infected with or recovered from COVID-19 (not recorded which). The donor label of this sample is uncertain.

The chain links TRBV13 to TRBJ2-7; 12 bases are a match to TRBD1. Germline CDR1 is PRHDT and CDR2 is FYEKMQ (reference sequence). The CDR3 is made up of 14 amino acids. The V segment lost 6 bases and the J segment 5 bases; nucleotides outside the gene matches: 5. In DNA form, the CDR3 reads TGTGCCAGCAGGGTAGGGACAGGGGGCGACGAGCAGTACTTC. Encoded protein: CASRVGTGGDEQYF.

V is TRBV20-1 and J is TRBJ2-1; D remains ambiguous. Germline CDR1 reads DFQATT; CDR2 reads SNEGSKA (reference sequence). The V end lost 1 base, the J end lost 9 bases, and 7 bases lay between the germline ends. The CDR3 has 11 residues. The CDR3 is CSARGPREQFF. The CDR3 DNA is TGCAGTGCTAGAGGGCCCCGTGAGCAGTTCTTC.

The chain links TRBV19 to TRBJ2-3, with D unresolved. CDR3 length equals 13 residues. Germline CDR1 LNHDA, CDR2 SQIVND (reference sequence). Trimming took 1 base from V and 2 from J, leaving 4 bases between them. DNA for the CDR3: TGTGCCAGTAGTATAGGGCTCACAGATACGCAGTATTTT. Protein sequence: CASSIGLTDTQYF.

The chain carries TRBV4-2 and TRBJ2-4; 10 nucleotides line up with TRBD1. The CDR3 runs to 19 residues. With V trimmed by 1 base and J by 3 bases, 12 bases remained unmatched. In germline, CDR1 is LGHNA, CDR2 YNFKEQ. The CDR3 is CASSQASHSGQGGKNIQYF. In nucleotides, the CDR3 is TGTGCCAGCAGCCAAGCTTCCCACTCCGGACAGGGGGGCAAAAACATTCAGTACTTC.

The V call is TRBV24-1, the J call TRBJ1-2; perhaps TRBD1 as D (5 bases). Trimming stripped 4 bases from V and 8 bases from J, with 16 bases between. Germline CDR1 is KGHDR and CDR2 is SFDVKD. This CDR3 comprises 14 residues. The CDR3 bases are TGTGCCACCAGTGACCTAAGGAGGGGTACGGGCTACACCTTC. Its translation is CATSDLRRGTGYTF.

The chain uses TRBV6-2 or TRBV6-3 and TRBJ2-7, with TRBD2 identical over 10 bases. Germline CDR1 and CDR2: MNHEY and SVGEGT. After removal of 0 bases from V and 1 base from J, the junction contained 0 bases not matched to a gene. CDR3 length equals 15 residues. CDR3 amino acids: CASSYSLAGSYEQYF. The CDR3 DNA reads TGTGCCAGCAGTTACTCACTAGCGGGGTCCTACGAGCAGTACTTC.

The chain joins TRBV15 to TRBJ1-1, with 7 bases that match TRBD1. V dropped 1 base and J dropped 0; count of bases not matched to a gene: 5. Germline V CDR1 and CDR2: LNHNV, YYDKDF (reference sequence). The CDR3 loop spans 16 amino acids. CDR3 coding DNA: TGTGCCACCAGCAGAGGAGCCGGGACAGTGAACACTGAAGCTTTCTTT. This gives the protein CATSRGAGTVNTEAFF. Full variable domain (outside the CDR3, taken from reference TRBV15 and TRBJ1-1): DAMVIQNPRYQVTQFGKPVTLSCSQTLNHNVMYWYQQKSSQAPKLLFHYYDKDFNNEADTPDNFQSRRPNTSFCFLDIRSPGLGDTAMYLCATSRGAGTVNTEAFFGQGTRLTVV.

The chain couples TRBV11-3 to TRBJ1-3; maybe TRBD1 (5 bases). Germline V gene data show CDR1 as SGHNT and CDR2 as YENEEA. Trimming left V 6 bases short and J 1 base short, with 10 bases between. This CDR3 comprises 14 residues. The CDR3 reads CASSDDRSGNTIYF. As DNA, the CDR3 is TGTGCCAGCAGTGATGACAGATCTGGAAACACCATATATTTT.

As DNA, the CDR3 is TGTGCCAGCAGCCCAACCCCCGGGACAGCAAAAAACATTCAGTACTTC. It translates to CASSPTPGTAKNIQYF. The V and J genes are TRBV27 and TRBJ2-4; 7 bases align to TRBD1. The germline gives CDR1 MNHEY, CDR2 SMNVEV (reference sequence). With V trimmed by 6 bases and J by 4 bases, 12 bases remained unmatched. The CDR3 is 16 amino acids.

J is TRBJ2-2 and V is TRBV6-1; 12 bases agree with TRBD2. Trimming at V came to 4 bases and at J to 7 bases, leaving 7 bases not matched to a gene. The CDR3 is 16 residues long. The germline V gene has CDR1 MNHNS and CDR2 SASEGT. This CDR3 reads CASSGLAGEQGGELFF. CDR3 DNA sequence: TGTGCCAGCAGTGGACTAGCGGGGGAACAGGGCGGGGAGCTGTTTTTT.

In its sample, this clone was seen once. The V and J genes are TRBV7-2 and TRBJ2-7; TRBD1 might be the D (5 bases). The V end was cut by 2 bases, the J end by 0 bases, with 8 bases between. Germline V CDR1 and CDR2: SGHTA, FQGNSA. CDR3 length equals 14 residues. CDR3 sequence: CASSLQGDSYEQYF. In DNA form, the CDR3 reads TGTGCCAGCAGCTTACAGGGTGACTCCTACGAGCAGTACTTC.

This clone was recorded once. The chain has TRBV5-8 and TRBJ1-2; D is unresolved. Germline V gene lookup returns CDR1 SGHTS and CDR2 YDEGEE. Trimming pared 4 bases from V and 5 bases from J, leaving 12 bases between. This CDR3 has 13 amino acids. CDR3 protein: CASSATGWYGYTF. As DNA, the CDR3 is TGTGCCAGCAGCGCGACGGGGTGGTATGGCTACACCTTC.

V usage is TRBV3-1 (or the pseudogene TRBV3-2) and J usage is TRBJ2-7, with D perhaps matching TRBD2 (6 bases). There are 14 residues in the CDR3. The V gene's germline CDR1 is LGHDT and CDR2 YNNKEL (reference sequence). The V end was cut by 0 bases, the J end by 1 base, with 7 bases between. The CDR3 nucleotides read TGTGCCAGCAGCCAAGAAGGAGGGTCCTACGAGCAGTACTTC. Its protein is CASSQEGGSYEQYF.

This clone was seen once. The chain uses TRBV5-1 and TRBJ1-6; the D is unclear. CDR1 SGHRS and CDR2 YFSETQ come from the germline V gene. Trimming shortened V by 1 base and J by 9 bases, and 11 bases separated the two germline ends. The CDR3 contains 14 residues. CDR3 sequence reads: CASSLNQGSSPLHF. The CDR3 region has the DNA TGCGCCAGCAGCTTGAATCAAGGGAGTTCACCCCTCCACTTT.

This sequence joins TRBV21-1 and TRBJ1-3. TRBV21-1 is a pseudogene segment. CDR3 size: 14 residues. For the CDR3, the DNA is TGTGCCAGCAGCCCCCGGTGTGCTGGAAACACCATATATTTT. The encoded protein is CASSPRCAGNTIYF.

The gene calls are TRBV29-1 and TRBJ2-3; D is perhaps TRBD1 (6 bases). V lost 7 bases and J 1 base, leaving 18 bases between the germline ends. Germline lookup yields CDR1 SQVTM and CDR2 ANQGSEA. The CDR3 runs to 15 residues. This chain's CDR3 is CSARKTGLGTDTQYF. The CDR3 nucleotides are TGCAGCGCACGAAAGACAGGTTTGGGCACAGATACGCAGTATTTT.

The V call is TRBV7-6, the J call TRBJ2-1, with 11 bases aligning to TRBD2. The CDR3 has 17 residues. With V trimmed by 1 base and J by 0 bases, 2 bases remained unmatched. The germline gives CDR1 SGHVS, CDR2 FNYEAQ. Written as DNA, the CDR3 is TGTGCCAGCAGCTTAGGACTAGCGGGACCCTCCTACAATGAGCAGTTCTTC. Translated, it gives CASSLGLAGPSYNEQFF.

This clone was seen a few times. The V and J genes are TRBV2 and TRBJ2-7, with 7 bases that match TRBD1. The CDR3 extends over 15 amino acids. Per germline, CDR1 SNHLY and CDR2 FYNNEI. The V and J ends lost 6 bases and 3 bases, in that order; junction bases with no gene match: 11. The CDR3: CASRGRGPGGYEQYF. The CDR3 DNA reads TGTGCCAGCAGGGGTAGGGGGCCAGGTGGCTACGAGCAGTACTTC. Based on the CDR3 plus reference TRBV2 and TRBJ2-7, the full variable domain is EPEVTQTPSHQVTQMGQEVILRCVPISNHLYFYWYRQILGQKVEFLVSFYNNEISEKSEIFDDQFSVERPDGSNFTLKIRSTKLEDSAMYFCASRGRGPGGYEQYFGPGTRLTVT.

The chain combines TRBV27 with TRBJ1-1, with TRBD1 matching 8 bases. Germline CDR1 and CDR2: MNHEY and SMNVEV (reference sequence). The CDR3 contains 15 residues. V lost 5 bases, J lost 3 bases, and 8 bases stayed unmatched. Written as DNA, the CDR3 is TGTGCCAGCAGTCCGCAGGACAGGGTTGACACTGAAGCTTTCTTT. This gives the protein CASSPQDRVDTEAFF.